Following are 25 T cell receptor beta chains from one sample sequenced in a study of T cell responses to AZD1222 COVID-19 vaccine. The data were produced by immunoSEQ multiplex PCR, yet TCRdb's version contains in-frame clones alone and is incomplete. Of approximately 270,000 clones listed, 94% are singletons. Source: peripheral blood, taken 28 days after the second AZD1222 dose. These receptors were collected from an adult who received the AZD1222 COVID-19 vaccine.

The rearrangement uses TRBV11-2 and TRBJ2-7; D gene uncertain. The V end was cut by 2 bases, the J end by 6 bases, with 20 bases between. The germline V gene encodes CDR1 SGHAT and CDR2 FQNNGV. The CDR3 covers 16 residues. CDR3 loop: CASSLTSTGLRFEQYF. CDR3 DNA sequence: TGTGCCAGCAGCTTAACCAGCACGGGCCTCCGGTTCGAGCAGTACTTC.

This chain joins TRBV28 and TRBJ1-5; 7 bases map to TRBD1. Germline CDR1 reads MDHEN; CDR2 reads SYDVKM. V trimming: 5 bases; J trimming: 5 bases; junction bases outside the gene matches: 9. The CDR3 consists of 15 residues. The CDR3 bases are TGTGCCAGCAGTAAGACGACAGGGATGGATCAGCCCCAGCATTTT. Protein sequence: CASSKTTGMDQPQHF. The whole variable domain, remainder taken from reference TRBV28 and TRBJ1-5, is DVKVTQSSRYLVKRTGEKVFLECVQDMDHENMFWYRQDPGLGLRLIYFSYDVKMKEKGDIPEGYSVSREKKERFSLILESASTNQTSMYLCASSKTTGMDQPQHFGDGTRLSIL.

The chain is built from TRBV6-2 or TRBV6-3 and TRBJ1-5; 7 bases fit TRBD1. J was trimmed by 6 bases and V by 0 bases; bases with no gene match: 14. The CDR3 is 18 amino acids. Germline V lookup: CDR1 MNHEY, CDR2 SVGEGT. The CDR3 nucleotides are TGTGCCAGCAGTTACTCGAATGCAGGACAGGATTCGGGTCAGCCCCAGCATTTT. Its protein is CASSYSNAGQDSGQPQHF.

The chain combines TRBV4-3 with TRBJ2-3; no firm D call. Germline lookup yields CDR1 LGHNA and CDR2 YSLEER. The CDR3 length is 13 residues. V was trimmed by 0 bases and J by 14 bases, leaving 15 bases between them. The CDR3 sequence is CASSQEQGDRRYF. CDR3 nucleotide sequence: TGCGCCAGCAGCCAAGAACAAGGCGACCGCCGGTATTTT.

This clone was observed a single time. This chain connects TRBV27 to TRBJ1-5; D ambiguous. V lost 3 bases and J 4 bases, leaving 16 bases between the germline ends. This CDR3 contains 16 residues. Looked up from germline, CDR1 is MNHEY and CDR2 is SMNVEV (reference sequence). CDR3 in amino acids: CASSFLAGNKNQPQHF. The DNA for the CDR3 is TGTGCCAGCAGTTTCCTAGCGGGGAACAAGAATCAGCCCCAGCATTTT.

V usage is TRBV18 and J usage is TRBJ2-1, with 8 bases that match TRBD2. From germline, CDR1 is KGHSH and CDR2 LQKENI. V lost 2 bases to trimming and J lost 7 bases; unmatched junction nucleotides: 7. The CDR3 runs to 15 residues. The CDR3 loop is CASSPTSGGGNEQFF. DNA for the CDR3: TGTGCCAGCTCACCAACCAGCGGGGGAGGAAATGAGCAGTTCTTC.

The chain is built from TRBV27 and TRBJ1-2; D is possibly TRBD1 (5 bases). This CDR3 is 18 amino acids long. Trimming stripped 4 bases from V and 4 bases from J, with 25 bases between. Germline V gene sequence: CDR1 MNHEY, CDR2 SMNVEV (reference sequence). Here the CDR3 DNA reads TGTGCCAGCAGTTCCTACTCCCCGAGCGCCGGGACCCTCTATGGCTACACCTTC. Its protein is CASSSYSPSAGTLYGYTF.

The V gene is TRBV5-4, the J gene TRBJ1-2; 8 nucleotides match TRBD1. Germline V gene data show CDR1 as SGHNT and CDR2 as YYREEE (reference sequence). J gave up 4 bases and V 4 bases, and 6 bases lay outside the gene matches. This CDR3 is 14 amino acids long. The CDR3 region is CASSTDRGGYGYTF. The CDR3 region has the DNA TGTGCCAGCAGCACCGACAGGGGTGGCTATGGCTACACCTTC.

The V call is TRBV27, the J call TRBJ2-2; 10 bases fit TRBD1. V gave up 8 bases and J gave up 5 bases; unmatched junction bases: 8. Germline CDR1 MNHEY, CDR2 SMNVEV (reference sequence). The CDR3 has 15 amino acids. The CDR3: CASRTGTGATGELFF. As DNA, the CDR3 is TGTGCCAGCCGTACCGGGACAGGGGCGACCGGGGAGCTGTTTTTT.

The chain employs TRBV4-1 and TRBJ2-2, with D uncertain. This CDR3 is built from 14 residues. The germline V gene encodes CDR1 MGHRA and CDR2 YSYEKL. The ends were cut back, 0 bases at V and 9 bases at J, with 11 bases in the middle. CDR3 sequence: CASSQDSRSRELFF. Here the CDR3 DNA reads TGCGCCAGCAGCCAAGACTCTAGGTCCCGGGAGCTGTTTTTT.

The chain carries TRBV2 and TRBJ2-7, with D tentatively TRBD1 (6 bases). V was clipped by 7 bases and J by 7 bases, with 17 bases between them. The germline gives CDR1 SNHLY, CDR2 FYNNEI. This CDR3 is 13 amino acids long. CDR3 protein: CASNEAGEREQYF. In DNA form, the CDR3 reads TGTGCCAGCAATGAGGCAGGGGAGAGAGAGCAGTACTTC. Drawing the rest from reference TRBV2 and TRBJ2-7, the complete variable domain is EPEVTQTPSHQVTQMGQEVILRCVPISNHLYFYWYRQILGQKVEFLVSFYNNEISEKSEIFDDQFSVERPDGSNFTLKIRSTKLEDSAMYFCASNEAGEREQYFGPGTRLTVT.

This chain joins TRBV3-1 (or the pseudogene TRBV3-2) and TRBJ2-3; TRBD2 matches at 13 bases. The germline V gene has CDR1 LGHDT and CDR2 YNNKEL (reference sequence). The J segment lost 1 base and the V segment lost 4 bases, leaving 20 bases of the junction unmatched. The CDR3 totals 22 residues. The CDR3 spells CASSPDWPFGLAGDGRTDTQYF. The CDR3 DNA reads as TGTGCCAGCAGCCCAGATTGGCCCTTTGGACTAGCGGGGGATGGTCGCACAGATACGCAGTATTTT.

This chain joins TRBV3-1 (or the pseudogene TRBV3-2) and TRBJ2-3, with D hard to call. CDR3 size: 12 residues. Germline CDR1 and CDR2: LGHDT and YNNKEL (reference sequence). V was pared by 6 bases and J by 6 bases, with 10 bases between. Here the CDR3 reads CASSQIRDTQYF. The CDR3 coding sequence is TGTGCCAGCAGTCAGATCCGGGATACGCAGTATTTT.

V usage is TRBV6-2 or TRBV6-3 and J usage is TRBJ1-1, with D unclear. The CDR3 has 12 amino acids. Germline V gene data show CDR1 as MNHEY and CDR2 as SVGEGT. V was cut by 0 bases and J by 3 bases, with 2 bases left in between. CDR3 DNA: TGTGCCAGCAGTTACTCTTACACTGAAGCTTTCTTT. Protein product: CASSYSYTEAFF.

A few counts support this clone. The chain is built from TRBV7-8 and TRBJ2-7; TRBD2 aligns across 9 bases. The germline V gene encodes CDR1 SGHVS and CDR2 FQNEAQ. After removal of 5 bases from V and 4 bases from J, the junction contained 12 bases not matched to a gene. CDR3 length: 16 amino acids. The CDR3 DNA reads TGTGCCAGCAGCCTTCCGATGGCGGGAGGGCCGTACGAGCAGTACTTC. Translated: CASSLPMAGGPYEQYF.

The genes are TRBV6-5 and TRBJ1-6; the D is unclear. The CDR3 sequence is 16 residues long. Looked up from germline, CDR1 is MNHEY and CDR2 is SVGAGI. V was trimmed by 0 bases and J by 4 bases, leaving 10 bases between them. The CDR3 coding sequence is TGTGCCAGCAGTTACTCGGCCGATATTTATAATTCACCCCTCCACTTT. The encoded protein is CASSYSADIYNSPLHF.

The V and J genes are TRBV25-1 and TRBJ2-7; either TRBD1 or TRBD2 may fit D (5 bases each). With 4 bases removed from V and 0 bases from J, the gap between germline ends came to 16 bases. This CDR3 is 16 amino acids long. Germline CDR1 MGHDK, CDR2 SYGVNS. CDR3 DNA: TGTGCCAGCAGTGGACCTCGGGACGGATACTCCTACGAGCAGTACTTC. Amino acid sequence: CASSGPRDGYSYEQYF.

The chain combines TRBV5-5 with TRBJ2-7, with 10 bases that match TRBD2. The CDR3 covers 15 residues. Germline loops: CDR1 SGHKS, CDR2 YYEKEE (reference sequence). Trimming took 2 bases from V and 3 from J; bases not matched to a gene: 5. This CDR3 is CASSFGGTSDYEQYF. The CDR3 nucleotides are TGTGCCAGCAGCTTTGGCGGGACTAGCGACTACGAGCAGTACTTC.

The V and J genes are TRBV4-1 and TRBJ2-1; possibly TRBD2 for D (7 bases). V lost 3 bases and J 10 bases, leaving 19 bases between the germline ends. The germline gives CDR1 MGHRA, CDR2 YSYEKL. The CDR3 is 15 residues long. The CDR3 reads CASSHPQGDSGEQFF. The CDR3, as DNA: TGCGCCAGCAGCCACCCACAGGGAGATAGCGGGGAGCAGTTCTTC.

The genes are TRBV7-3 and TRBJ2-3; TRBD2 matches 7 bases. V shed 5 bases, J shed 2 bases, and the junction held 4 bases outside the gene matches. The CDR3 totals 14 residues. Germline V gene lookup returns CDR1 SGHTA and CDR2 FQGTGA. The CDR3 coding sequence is TGTGCCAGCAGCCTGGGACTACCCACAGATACGCAGTATTTT. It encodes CASSLGLPTDTQYF.

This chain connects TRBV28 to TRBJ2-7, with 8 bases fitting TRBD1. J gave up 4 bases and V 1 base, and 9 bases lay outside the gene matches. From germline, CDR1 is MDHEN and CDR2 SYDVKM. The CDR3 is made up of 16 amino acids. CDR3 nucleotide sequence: TGTGCCAGCAGTTTATCAGGGGGCCAGAGCTTTTACGAGCAGTACTTC. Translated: CASSLSGGQSFYEQYF.

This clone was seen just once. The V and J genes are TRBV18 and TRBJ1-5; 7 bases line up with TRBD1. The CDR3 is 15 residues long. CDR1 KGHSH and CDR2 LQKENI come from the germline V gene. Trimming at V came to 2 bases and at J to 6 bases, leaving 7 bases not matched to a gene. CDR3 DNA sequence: TGTGCCAGCTCACCAGATAGGGGGCAGAGTCAGCCCCAGCATTTT. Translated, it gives CASSPDRGQSQPQHF.

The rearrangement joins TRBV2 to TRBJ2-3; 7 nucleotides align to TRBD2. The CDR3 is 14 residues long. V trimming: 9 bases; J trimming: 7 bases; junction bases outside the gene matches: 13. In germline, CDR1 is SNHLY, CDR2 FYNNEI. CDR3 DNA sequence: TGTGCCAGTACGCGGGAGTTGCCAAGCAATACGCAGTATTTT. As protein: CASTRELPSNTQYF.

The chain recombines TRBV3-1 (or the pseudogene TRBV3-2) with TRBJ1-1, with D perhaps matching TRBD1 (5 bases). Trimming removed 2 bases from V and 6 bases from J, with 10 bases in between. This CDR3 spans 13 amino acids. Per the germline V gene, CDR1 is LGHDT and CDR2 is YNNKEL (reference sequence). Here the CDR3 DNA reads TGTGCCAGCAGCCAAATACAGGCGGCTGAAGCTTTCTTT. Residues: CASSQIQAAEAFF.

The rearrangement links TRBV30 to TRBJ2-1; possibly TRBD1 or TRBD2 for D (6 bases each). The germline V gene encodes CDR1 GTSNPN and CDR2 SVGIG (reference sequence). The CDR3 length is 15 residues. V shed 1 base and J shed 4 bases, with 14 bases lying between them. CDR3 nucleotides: TGTGCCTGGAGTGGGGGGGACAAGACTTACAATGAGCAGTTCTTC. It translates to CAWSGGDKTYNEQFF. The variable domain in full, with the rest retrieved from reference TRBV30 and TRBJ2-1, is SQTIHQWPATLVQPVGSPLSLECTVEGTSNPNLYWYRQAAGRGLQLLFYSVGIGQISSEVPQNLSASRPQDRQFILSSKKLLLSDSGFYLCAWSGGDKTYNEQFFGPGTRLTVL.